This T cell receptor beta chain originates from a study of OX40 agonist ivuxolimab in advanced cancers. With 3 bases removed from V and 3 bases from J, the gap between germline ends came to 12 bases. Germline assignment: CDR1 SGHNT and CDR2 YYREEE (reference sequence). The length of the CDR3 is 14 residues. Measured with immunoSEQ multiplex PCR; TCRdb has only the in-frame clones, and not every one. This sample has some 59,000 clones, with around 84% found just once. The input for sequencing was CD4+ or CD8+ T cells sorted from blood, taken in a trial of the OX40 agonist ivuxolimab. This TCR was recovered from an adult with an advanced solid tumor such as melanoma, head and neck, liver or kidney cancer. The chain is built from TRBV5-4 and TRBJ1-1, with D perhaps matching TRBD1 (6 bases). Written as DNA, the CDR3 is TGTGCCAGCAGCTCGACCGGGGGGCACACTGAAGCTTTCTTT. Translating gives CASSSTGGHTEAFF.